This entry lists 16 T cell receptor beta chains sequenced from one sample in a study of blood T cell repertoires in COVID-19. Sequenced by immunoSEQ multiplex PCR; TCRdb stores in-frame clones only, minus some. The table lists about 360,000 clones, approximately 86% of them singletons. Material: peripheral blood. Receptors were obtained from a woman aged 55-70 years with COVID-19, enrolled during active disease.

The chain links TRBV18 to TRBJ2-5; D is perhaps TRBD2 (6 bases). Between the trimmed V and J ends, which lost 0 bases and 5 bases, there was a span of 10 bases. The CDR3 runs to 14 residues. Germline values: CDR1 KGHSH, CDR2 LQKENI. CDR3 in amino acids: CASSPPGAGETQYF. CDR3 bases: TGTGCCAGCTCACCACCAGGGGCGGGGGAGACCCAGTACTTC.

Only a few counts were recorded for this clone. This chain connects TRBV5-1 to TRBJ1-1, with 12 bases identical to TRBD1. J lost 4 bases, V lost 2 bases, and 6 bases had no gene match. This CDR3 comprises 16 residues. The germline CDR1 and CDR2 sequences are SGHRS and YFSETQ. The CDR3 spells CASSLPGQGARTEAFF. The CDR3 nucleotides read TGCGCCAGCAGCTTACCGGGACAGGGGGCTCGCACTGAAGCTTTCTTT.

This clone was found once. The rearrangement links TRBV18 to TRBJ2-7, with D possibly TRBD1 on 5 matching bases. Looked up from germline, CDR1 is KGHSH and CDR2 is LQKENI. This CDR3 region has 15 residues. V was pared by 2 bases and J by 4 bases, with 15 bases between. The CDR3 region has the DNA TGTGCCAGCTCACCAGAGGCAGGGAATAGTTACGAGCAGTACTTC. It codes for CASSPEAGNSYEQYF.

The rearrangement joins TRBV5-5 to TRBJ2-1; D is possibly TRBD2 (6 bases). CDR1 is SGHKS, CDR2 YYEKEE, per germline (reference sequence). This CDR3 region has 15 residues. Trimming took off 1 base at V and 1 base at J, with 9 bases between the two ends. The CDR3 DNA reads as TGTGCCAGCAGCTTGTCGGGGGTGTCCTACAATGAGCAGTTCTTC. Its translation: CASSLSGVSYNEQFF.

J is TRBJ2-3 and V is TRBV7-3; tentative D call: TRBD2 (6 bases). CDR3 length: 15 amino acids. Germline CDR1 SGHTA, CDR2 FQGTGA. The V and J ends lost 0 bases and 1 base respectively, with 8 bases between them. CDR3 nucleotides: TGTGCCAGCAGCTTAACTGGCGGGGGCACAGATACGCAGTATTTT. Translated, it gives CASSLTGGGTDTQYF.

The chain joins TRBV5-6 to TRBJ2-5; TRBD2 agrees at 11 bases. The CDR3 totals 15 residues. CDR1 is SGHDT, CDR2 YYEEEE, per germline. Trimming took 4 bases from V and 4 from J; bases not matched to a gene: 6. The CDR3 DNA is TGTGCCAGCAGCCACGGGACTAGCGGACCAGAGACCCAGTACTTC. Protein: CASSHGTSGPETQYF.

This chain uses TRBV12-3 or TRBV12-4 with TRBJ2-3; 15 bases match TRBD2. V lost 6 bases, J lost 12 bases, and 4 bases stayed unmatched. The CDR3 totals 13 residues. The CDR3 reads CASRGLAGGKQYF. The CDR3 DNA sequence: TGTGCCAGCAGGGGACTAGCGGGGGGCAAACAGTATTTT.

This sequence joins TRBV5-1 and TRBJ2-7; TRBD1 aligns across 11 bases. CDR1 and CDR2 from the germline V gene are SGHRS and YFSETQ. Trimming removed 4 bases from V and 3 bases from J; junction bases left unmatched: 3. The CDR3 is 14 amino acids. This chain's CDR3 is CASSRDRGNYEQYF. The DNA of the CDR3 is TGCGCCAGCAGCCGGGACAGGGGGAACTACGAGCAGTACTTC. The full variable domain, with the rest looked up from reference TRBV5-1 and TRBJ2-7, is KAGVTQTPRYLIKTRGQQVTLSCSPISGHRSVSWYQQTPGQGLQFLFEYFSETQRNKGNFPGRFSGRQFSNSRSEMNVSTLELGDSALYLCASSRDRGNYEQYFGPGTRLTVT.

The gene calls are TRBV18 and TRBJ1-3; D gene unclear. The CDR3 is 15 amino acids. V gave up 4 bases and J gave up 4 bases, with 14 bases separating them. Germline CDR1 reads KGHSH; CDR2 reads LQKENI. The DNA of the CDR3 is TGTGCCAGCTCACGGGCCGGTGTGAAGGGAAACACCATATATTTT. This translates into CASSRAGVKGNTIYF.

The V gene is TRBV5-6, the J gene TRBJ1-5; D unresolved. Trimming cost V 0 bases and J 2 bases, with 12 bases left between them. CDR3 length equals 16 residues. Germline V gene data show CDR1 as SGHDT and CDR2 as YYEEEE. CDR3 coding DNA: TGTGCCAGCAGCTTGGCTCAGGTGAGAGGCAATCAGCCCCAGCATTTT. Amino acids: CASSLAQVRGNQPQHF.

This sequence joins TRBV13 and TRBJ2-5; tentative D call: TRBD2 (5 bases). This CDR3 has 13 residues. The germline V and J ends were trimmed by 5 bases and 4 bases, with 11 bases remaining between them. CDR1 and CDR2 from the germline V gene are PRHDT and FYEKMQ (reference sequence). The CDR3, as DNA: TGTGCCAGCAGCGTACGGGATGTAGAGACCCAGTACTTC. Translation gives CASSVRDVETQYF.

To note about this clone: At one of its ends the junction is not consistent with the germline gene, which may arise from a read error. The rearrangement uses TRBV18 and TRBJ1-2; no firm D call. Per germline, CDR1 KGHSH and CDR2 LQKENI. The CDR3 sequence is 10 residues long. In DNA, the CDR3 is TGTGTCAGCTCACCCAACCCCGGGTCCTTC. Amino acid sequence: CVSSPNPGSF. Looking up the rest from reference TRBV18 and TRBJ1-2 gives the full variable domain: NAGVMQNPRHLVRRRGQEARLRCSPMKGHSHVYWYRQLPEEGLKFMVYLQKENIIDESGMPKERFSAEFPKEGPSILRIQQVVRGDSAAYFCVSSPNPGSFGSGTRLTVV.

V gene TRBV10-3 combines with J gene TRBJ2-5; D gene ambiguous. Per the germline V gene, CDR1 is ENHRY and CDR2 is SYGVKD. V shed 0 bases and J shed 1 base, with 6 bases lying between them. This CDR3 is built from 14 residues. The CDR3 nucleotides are TGTGCCATCAGTGAGTCGGGCAGCCAAGAGACCCAGTACTTC. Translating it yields CAISESGSQETQYF.

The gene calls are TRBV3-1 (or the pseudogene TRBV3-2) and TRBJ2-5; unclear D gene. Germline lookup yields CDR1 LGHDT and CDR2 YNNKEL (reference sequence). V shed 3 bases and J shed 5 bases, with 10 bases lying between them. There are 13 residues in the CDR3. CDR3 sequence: CASSQRGSETQYF. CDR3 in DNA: TGTGCCAGCAGCCAGAGAGGTTCGGAGACCCAGTACTTC.

CDR3 protein: CASSSSRTSGGPKQFF. The DNA for the CDR3 is TGTGCCAGCAGCTCATCCCGGACTAGCGGGGGCCCCAAGCAGTTCTTC. The chain is built from TRBV7-3 and TRBJ2-1; 13 bases agree with TRBD2. Germline V gene lookup returns CDR1 SGHTA and CDR2 FQGTGA. The CDR3 is 16 residues long. J lost 11 bases, V lost 4 bases, and 11 bases had no gene match.

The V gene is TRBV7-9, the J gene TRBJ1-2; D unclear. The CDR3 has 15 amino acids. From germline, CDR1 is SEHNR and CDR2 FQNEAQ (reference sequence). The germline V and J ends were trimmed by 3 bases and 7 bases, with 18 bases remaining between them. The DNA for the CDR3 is TGTGCCAGCAGCTTCGGGAGTGAATCTGCGGGTGGCTACACCTTC. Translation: CASSFGSESAGGYTF.